What follows describes a single TCR beta chain. What it binds is not known. Germline V CDR1 and CDR2: DFQATT, SNEGSKA (reference sequence). Trimming removed 6 bases at V and 0 bases at J, with 8 bases between. This CDR3 has 12 residues. The data originate from a study of T cells in Graves' hyperthyroidism and ophthalmopathy. RNA transcripts served as the template for amplifying TCR beta CDR3 regions. The HTBI primer set was used in a first-round RT-PCR of the TCR CDR3. TCRdb redid the calling of the multiplex PCR reads with MiXCR, one entry per CDR3 protein. The sample shows more than 550,000 distinct CDR3 sequences, 45% of them seen only once. Study results and limitations: A model of 13 V-J pairs discriminated ophthalmopathy from stable hyperthyroidism.

Patients with uncontrolled infections, other autoimmune diseases, pregnancy or lactation were excluded. Clinicians diagnosed patients from clinical symptoms, serum thyroxine and TRAb, thyroid ultrasound and orbital computed tomography. The chain couples TRBV20-1 to TRBJ1-1; unclear D gene. The specimen was peripheral blood or thyroid tissue (not recorded which). The origin of this receptor is an adult man with Graves' disease, either hyperthyroidism or ophthalmopathy (not recorded which). CDR3 region: CSAPALNTEAFF. For the CDR3, the DNA is TGCAGTGCCCCCGCCTTGAACACTGAAGCTTTCTTT.